Sequencing of this T cell receptor beta chain was carried out in a study of blood T cells in healthy people across ages. Study results and caveats: TCR beta diversity per million T cells fell roughly linearly with age. Donor CMV status, an unknown factor, possibly confounded changes in expanded clonotypes. Underestimates were what the diversity estimates from one million T cells were considered to be.

Regarding this clonotype: Its target is not known.

A second PCR of about 7 to 12 cycles used a sample-barcoded 5' primer and a J-beta primer mix. TCRdb used MiXCR to reprocess the 5' RACE reads, holding one entry per CDR3 protein. The sample lists over 600,000 distinct CDR3 sequences; about 21% were seen once. Isolation recovered at least 6.5 million PBMCs from every sample. The germline V gene has CDR1 SGHRS and CDR2 YFSETQ. The CDR3 spans 16 residues. J was trimmed by 0 bases and V by 4 bases; bases with no gene match: 8. This TCR derives from a man aged 65-85 years in good health. This chain connects TRBV5-1 to TRBJ2-3, with 7 nucleotides matching TRBD1. The sequencing sample was made of blood. The CDR3: CASSPVGGQSTDTQYF. CDR3 bases: TGCGCCAGCAGCCCGGTTGGGGGACAGAGCACAGATACGCAGTATTTT.